The rows below give T cell receptor beta chains drawn from one sample of a study of T cells expressing NK-cell markers. Each CDR3 protein gets one entry in TCRdb, which reprocessed the 5' RACE reads and gives no DNA. This table lists 300,000 or so distinct CDR3 sequences. Specimen: blood T cells: a sorted CD56 or NKG2C T cell subset, CD4+ or CD8+ T cells, or bulk PBMC T cells (not recorded which). Source of these receptors: a woman aged 18-70 years in good health. Each CDR3 is given with its conserved first and last residue. The order of the fields is V gene, J gene, CDR3 protein.

V: TRBV7-2
J: TRBJ1-4
CDR3: CASSASGAPNEKLFF

V: TRBV7-2
J: TRBJ2-1
CDR3: CASSSGLAGNNEQFF

V: TRBV20-1
J: TRBJ1-1
CDR3: CSAPNRVANTEAFF

V: TRBV20-1
J: TRBJ2-7
CDR3: CSAPAGRASGYEQYF

V: TRBV20-1
J: TRBJ1-6
CDR3: CSATRLTYNSPLHF

V: TRBV29-1
J: TRBJ2-2
CDR3: CSVGLKKELFF

V: TRBV4-2
J: TRBJ1-1
CDR3: CASSDQNTEAFF

V: TRBV27
J: TRBJ1-6
CDR3: CASSTTGYNSPLHF

V: TRBV7-6
J: TRBJ2-1
CDR3: CASSTQGTGQFF

V: TRBV4-3
J: TRBJ2-3
CDR3: CASSQEWGRGRTDTQYF

V: TRBV9
J: TRBJ2-3
CDR3: CASSVGLAGTDTQYF

V: TRBV3-1
J: TRBJ2-2
CDR3: CASSPRRTGRANTGELFF

V: TRBV7-3
J: TRBJ1-4
CDR3: CASSSYPGEKLFF

V: TRBV5-1
J: TRBJ2-3
CDR3: CASSLSNLVTSGRDTQYF

V: TRBV20-1
J: TRBJ2-1
CDR3: CSATGGTINNEQFF

V: TRBV6-1
J: TRBJ1-5
CDR3: CASSDNLLSNQPQHF

V: TRBV7-2
J: TRBJ2-5
CDR3: CASSFPQETQYF

V: TRBV10-2
J: TRBJ2-6
CDR3: CASSDFLSGANVLTF

V: TRBV20-1
J: TRBJ2-7
CDR3: CSAPGRTSYEQYF

V: TRBV4-3
J: TRBJ2-3
CDR3: CASSQGFTGRTDTQYF

V: TRBV12-3/TRBV12-4
J: TRBJ1-1
CDR3: CASTGQTLNTEAFF

V: TRBV5-1
J: TRBJ2-5
CDR3: CASSLALAGKTQYF

V: TRBV20-1
J: TRBJ2-5
CDR3: CSAGGLETQYF

V: TRBV19
J: TRBJ2-5
CDR3: CASSIKGSGGQETQYF

V: TRBV18
J: TRBJ2-3
CDR3: CASSPPGLAGAADTQYF

V: TRBV12-3/TRBV12-4
J: TRBJ1-2
CDR3: CASSLLVGYGYTF

V: TRBV4-3
J: TRBJ2-1
CDR3: CASSQDFGLAGVRPLNEQFF

V: TRBV24-1
J: TRBJ2-1
CDR3: CATSDLGQGGVYNEQFF

V: TRBV5-1
J: TRBJ2-1
CDR3: CASSLGSEVNEQFF

V: TRBV6-2/TRBV6-3
J: TRBJ2-1
CDR3: CASRHMRYRYNEQFF

V: TRBV6-2/TRBV6-3
J: TRBJ2-1
CDR3: CASSSRANEQFF

V: TRBV20-1
J: TRBJ2-4
CDR3: CSALLQNIQYF

V: TRBV6-2/TRBV6-3
J: TRBJ2-5
CDR3: CASNGQGGSYQETQYF

V: TRBV5-1
J: TRBJ1-5
CDR3: CASSPQGTVNQPQHF

V: TRBV20-1
J: TRBJ2-5
CDR3: CSARGQGEGQETQYF

V: TRBV6-2/TRBV6-3
J: TRBJ2-3
CDR3: CASSYPAGGLSDTQYF

V: TRBV7-9
J: TRBJ2-3
CDR3: CASSLNGASGGADTQYF

V: TRBV5-4
J: TRBJ2-3
CDR3: CASSFGGKRGTDTQYF

V: TRBV3-1
J: TRBJ1-1
CDR3: CASSQGNTEAFF

V: TRBV18
J: TRBJ2-5
CDR3: CASSPLRGLETQYF

V: TRBV7-2
J: TRBJ2-1
CDR3: CASSFSAGEQFF

V: TRBV3-1
J: TRBJ2-2
CDR3: CASSQTSGGFGAGELFF

V: TRBV15
J: TRBJ2-2
CDR3: CATSIGYLNTGELFF

V: TRBV2
J: TRBJ2-3
CDR3: CASSELAFDQYF

V: TRBV29-1
J: TRBJ1-1
CDR3: CSVEDGKDTEAFF

V: TRBV18
J: TRBJ2-3
CDR3: CASSKGGPQDTQYF

V: TRBV5-1
J: TRBJ2-1
CDR3: CASSLTSGRNEQFF

V: TRBV18
J: TRBJ1-1
CDR3: CASSSFGGRNGAGNTEAFF

V: TRBV7-8
J: TRBJ2-3
CDR3: CASSLAGAIPRMDTQYF

V: TRBV20-1
J: TRBJ2-2
CDR3: CSARYAGNTGELFF